This T cell receptor (beta chain) came from a study of cytomegalovirus exposure and HLA in healthy donors. 60 Vbeta and 13 Jbeta primers were used in PCR. Clones were read by immunoSEQ multiplex PCR, and TCRdb kept only the in-frame ones, dropping some. The table lists 150,000 to 200,000 clones, 79% of them singletons. Donors in the study were healthy people who gave bone marrow. Trimming cost V 5 bases and J 5 bases, with 9 bases left between them. The CDR3 contains 12 residues. Germline V gene data show CDR1 as ENHRY and CDR2 as SYGVKD. Comments on this clone: The target antigen is unknown.

General study results and limits: Reportedly, fewer N-insertions than the approximately 690-donor mean appeared in an Asian-associated ancestry cluster in a later analysis. Specificity of a few CMV-associated chains for CMV antigens was verified in vitro. Most TCR sequences were uncommon, yet certain public TCRs appeared in many donors.

Sequenced input: PBMCs. This receptor was taken from a woman between 25 and 40 years old in good health and CMV-seropositive. This rearrangement joins TRBV10-3 to TRBJ1-2, with D possibly matching TRBD1 (5 bases). The CDR3 coding sequence is TGTGCCATCAGTTACGACAGTTATGGCTACACCTTC. Encoded protein: CAISYDSYGYTF.